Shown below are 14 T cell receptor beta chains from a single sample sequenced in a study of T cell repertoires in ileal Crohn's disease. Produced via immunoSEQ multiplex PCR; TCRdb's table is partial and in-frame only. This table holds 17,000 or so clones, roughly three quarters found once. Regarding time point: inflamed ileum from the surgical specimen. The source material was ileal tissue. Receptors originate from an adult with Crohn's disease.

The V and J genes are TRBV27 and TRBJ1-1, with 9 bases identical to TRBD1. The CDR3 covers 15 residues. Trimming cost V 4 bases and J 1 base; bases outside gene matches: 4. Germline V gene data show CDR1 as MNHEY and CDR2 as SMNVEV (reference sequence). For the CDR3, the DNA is TGTGCCAGCAGTTCCCCGACAGGGGGGAACACTGAAGCTTTCTTT. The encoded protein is CASSSPTGGNTEAFF.

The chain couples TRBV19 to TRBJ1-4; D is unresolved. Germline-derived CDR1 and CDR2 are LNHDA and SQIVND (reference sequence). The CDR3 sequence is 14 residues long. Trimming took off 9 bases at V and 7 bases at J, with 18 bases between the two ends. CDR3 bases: TGTGCCAGCATAGACTCCCGAGGCCGTGAAAAACTGTTTTTT. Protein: CASIDSRGREKLFF.

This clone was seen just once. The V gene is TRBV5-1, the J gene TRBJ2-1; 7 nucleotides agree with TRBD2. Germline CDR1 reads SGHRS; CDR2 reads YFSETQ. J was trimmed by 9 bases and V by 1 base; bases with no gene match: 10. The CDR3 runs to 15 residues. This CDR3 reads CASSLRPRGGGEQFF. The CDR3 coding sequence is TGCGCCAGCAGCTTGAGACCTCGCGGCGGGGGTGAGCAGTTCTTC.

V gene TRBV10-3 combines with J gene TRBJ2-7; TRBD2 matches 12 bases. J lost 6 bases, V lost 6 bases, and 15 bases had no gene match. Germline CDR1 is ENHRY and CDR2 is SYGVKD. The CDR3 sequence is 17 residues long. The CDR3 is CAISTGSLLAGGGEQYF. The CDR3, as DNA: TGTGCCATCAGCACCGGGAGTCTGCTAGCGGGAGGGGGCGAGCAGTACTTC.

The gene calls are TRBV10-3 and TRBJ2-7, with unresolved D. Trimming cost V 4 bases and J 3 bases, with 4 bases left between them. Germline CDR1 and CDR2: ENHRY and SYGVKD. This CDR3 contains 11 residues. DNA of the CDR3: TGTGCCATCAGTGCAGACTACGAGCAGTACTTC. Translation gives CAISADYEQYF.

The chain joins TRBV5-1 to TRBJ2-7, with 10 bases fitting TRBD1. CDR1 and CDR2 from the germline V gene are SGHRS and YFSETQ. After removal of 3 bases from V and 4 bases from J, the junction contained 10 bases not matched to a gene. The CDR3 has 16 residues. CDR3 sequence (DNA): TGCGCCAGCAGCTCACGCTTGACAGGGGGCGGTTACGAGCAGTACTTC. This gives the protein CASSSRLTGGGYEQYF.

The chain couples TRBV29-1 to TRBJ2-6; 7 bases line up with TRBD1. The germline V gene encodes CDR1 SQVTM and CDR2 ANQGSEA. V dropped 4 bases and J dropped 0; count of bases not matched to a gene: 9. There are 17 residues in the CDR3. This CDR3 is CSVAPRGSSSGANVLTF. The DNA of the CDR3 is TGCAGCGTTGCCCCCAGGGGGTCTAGCTCTGGGGCCAACGTCCTGACTTTC.

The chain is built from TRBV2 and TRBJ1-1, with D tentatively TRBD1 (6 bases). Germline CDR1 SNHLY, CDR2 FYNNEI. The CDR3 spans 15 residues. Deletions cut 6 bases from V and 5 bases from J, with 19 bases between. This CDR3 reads CASRAKQGGGTEAFF. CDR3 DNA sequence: TGTGCCAGCAGGGCCAAACAGGGCGGTGGGACTGAAGCTTTCTTT.

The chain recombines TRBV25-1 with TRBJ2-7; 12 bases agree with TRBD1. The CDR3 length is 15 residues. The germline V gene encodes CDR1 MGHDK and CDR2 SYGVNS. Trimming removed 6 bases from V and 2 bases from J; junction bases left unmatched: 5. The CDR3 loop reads CASRGGTGGPYEQYF. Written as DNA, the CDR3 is TGTGCCAGCAGGGGAGGGACAGGGGGCCCCTACGAGCAGTACTTC.

CDR3 sequence reads: CASSPMEGGYGYTF. CDR3 nucleotides: TGCGCCAGCAGCCCCATGGAAGGGGGCTATGGCTACACCTTC. The chain carries TRBV4-1 and TRBJ1-2; the D gene is possibly TRBD1 (6 bases). CDR1 is MGHRA, CDR2 YSYEKL, per germline. This CDR3 contains 14 residues. Trimming stripped 4 bases from V and 4 bases from J, with 13 bases between.

CDR3 region: CASSEPGDRTEAFF. In DNA form, the CDR3 reads TGTGCCAGCAGTGAACCAGGGGATCGTACTGAAGCTTTCTTT. The chain has TRBV25-1 and TRBJ1-1, with D perhaps TRBD1 (6 bases). The CDR3 has 14 amino acids. The germline CDR1 and CDR2 sequences are MGHDK and SYGVNS. Trimming cost V 2 bases and J 5 bases, with 12 bases left between them. Using reference TRBV25-1 and TRBJ1-1 for the parts outside the CDR3, the full variable domain is EADIYQTPRYLVIGTGKKITLECSQTMGHDKMYWYQQDPGMELHLIHYSYGVNSTEKGDLSSESTVSRIRTEHFPLTLESARPSHTSQYLCASSEPGDRTEAFFGQGTRLTVV.

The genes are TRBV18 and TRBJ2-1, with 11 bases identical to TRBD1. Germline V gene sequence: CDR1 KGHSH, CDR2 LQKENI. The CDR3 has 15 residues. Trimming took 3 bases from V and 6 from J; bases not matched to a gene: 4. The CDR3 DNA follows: TGTGCCAGCTCACCCTCCGGGACAGGGGGCAATGAGCAGTTCTTC. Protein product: CASSPSGTGGNEQFF.

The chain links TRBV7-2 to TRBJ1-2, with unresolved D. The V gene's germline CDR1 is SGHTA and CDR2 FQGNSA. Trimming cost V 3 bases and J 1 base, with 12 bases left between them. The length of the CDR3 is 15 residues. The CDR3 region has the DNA TGTGCCAGCAGCTTTTATAGACGAGATAACTATGGCTACACCTTC. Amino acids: CASSFYRRDNYGYTF.

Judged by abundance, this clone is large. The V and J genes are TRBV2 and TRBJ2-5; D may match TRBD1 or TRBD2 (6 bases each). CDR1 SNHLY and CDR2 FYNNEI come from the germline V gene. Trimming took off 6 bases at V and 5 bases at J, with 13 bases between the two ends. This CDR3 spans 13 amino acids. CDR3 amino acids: CASSGVGGETQYF. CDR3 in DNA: TGTGCCAGCAGCGGCGTAGGGGGGGAGACCCAGTACTTC.